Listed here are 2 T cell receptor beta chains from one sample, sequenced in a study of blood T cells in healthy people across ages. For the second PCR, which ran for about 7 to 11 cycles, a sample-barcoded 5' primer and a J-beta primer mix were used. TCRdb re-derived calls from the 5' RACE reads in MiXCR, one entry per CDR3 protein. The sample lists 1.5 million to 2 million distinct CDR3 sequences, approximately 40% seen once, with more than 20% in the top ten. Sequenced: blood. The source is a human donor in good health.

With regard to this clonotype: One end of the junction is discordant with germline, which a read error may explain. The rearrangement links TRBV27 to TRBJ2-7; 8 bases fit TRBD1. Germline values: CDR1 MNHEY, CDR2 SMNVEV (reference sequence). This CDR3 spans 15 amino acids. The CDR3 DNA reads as TGTGCCAGCAGTTTATTAGGACAGGGTTACTACGAGCAGGACTTC. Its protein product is CASSLLGQGYYEQDF.

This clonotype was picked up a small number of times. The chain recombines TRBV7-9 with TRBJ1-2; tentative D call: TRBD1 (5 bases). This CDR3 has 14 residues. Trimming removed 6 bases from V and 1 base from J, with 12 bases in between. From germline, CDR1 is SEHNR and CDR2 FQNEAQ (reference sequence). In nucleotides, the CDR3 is TGTGCCAGCAGAGAATTACAGGTTAACTATGGCTACACCTTC. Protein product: CASRELQVNYGYTF.